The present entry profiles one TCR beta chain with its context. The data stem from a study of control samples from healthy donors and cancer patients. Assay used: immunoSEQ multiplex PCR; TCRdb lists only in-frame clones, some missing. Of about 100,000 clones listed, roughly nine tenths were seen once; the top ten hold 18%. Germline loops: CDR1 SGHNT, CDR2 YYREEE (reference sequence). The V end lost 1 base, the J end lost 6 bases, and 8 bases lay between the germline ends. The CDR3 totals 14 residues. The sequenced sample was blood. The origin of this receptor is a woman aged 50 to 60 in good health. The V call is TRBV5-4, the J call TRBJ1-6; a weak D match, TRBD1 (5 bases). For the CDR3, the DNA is TGTGCCAGCAGCTTGCGTCAGGGTAATTCACCCCTCCACTTT. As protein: CASSLRQGNSPLHF.